This is a list of T cell receptor beta chains from one sample in a study of shared clonotypes between healthy human individuals. Measured with immunoSEQ multiplex PCR; TCRdb has only the in-frame clones, and not every one. Among some 120,000 clones listed, 55% to 70% were seen once. The source material was memory CD8+ T cells sorted from blood. The source is a woman aged 25-40 years in good health. Each CDR3 is given with its conserved first and last residue. A D gene is named only where the DNA matches it firmly. Size is stated for part of the rows, as once, few or many counts, or as a class when the clone is expanded.

TRBJ2-3 | TRBV5-1 | medium-sized | - | CASSSETGDTQYF | TGCGCCAGCAGCTCTGAAACGGGAGATACGCAGTATTTT
TRBJ1-5 | TRBV19 | once | - | CASSKLGQRNQPQHF | TGTGCCAGTAGTAAACTAGGACAGCGCAATCAGCCCCAGCATTTT
TRBJ1-4 | TRBV4-1 | - | - | CASSQGMGSGEKLFF | TGCGCCAGCAGCCAAGGGATGGGGTCCGGAGAAAAACTGTTTTTT
TRBJ2-3 | TRBV25-1 | - | TRBD2 | CASSAAGDSTDTQYF | TGTGCCAGCAGTGCGGCGGGAGATAGCACAGATACGCAGTATTTT
TRBJ1-1 | TRBV27 | - | - | CASSYGNTEAFF | TGTGCCAGCAGTTATGGGAACACTGAAGCTTTCTTT
TRBJ2-1 | TRBV6-1 | - | TRBD2 | CASSEGGGSYNEQFF | TGTGCCAGCAGTGAAGGGGGGGGGTCCTACAATGAGCAGTTCTTC
TRBJ1-1 | TRBV5-1 | - | - | CASSLGRLTEAFF | TGCGCCAGCAGCTTGGGACGGCTCACTGAAGCTTTCTTT
TRBJ2-3 | TRBV7-9 | few | - | CASSLGPGKADTQYF | TGTGCCAGCAGCTTGGGTCCCGGGAAAGCAGATACGCAGTATTTT
TRBJ1-3 | TRBV28 | - | - | CASSLISGHPRDGNTIYF | TGTGCCAGCAGTTTAATCTCGGGGCACCCTAGAGACGGAAACACCATATATTTT
TRBJ2-2 | TRBV5-1 | - | - | CASSLWGENTGELFF | TGCGCCAGCAGCTTGTGGGGGGAGAACACCGGGGAGCTGTTTTTT
TRBJ1-1 | TRBV7-8 | - | - | CASGRGGFGGAFF | TGTGCCAGCGGGCGTGGAGGGTTTGGGGGAGCTTTCTTT
TRBJ2-6 | TRBV5-8 | - | - | CASSQDGDSGANVLTF | TGTGCCAGCAGCCAAGACGGGGACTCTGGGGCCAACGTCCTGACTTTC
TRBJ1-2 | TRBV5-1 | - | TRBD1 | CASSLVGTGVPGNYGYTF | TGCGCCAGCAGCTTGGTCGGGACAGGGGTCCCCGGTAACTATGGCTACACCTTC
TRBJ2-2 | TRBV29-1 | - | - | CSVEVGSTGELFF | TGCAGCGTTGAAGTTGGTAGCACCGGGGAGCTGTTTTTT
TRBJ2-1 | TRBV27 | - | TRBD1 | CASSPPLDRERLFF | TGTGCCAGCAGTCCACCGTTGGACAGGGAGCGCCTCTTCTTC
TRBJ1-1 | TRBV19 | few | TRBD1 | CASSADRRSNTEAFF | TGTGCCAGTAGTGCGGACAGGCGTTCGAACACTGAAGCTTTCTTT
TRBJ1-2 | TRBV2 | - | - | CASSDLLGQGLDGYTF | TGTGCCAGCAGTGATCTTCTCGGGCAGGGGCTGGATGGCTACACCTTC
TRBJ2-7 | TRBV2 | many | TRBD2 | CASSEGLAYEQYF | TGTGCCAGCAGTGAAGGACTAGCTTACGAGCAGTACTTC
TRBJ2-5 | TRBV6-6 | - | - | CASSYWGGALETQYF | TGTGCCAGCAGTTACTGGGGGGGCGCCCTGGAGACCCAGTACTTC
TRBJ2-6 | TRBV29-1 | - | - | CSARGGGANVLTF | TGCAGCGCCCGTGGCGGGGGGGCCAACGTCCTGACTTTC
TRBJ2-2 | TRBV6-1 | many | TRBD2 | CASRGRDTGELFF | TGTGCCAGCAGGGGGAGGGACACCGGGGAGCTGTTTTTT
TRBJ2-2 | TRBV27 | - | - | CASSLGTQITGELFF | TGTGCCAGCAGTCTTGGGACACAGATCACCGGGGAGCTGTTTTTT
TRBJ2-6 | TRBV7-3 | - | - | CASSFFGANVLTF | TGTGCCAGCAGCTTTTTTGGGGCCAACGTCCTGACTTTC
TRBJ1-4 | TRBV7-6 | - | TRBD1 | CASSFGDRANEKLFF | TGTGCCAGCAGCTTCGGGGACAGGGCTAATGAAAAACTGTTTTTT
TRBJ2-3 | TRBV7-7 | few | - | CASSFYPFSTDTQYF | TGTGCCAGCAGCTTCTATCCCTTTAGCACAGATACGCAGTATTTT
TRBJ2-7 | TRBV5-5 | - | - | CASSLRMKYEQYF | TGTGCCAGCAGCTTGCGGATGAAGTACGAGCAGTACTTC
TRBJ1-1 | TRBV5-4 | - | - | CASSLYLVTEAFF | TGTGCCAGCAGCTTGTATCTGGTCACTGAAGCTTTCTTT
TRBJ1-5 | TRBV6-1 | - | - | CASRDFFYQPQHF | TGTGCCAGCCGGGACTTCTTTTATCAGCCCCAGCATTTT
TRBJ2-3 | TRBV14 | many | TRBD2 | CASSAVGLGPDTQYF | TGTGCCAGCAGCGCGGTCGGACTAGGGCCCGATACGCAGTATTTT
TRBJ2-1 | TRBV5-6 | - | TRBD2 | CASSLWPPRLAGNHEQFF | TGTGCCAGCAGCTTGTGGCCACCTCGACTAGCGGGAAATCATGAGCAGTTCTTC
TRBJ2-1 | TRBV20-1 | - | - | CHPYNEQFF | TGCCATCCATACAATGAGCAGTTCTTC
TRBJ1-1 | TRBV5-1 | - | TRBD1 | CASRQGLTEAFF | TGCGCCAGCCGACAGGGACTCACTGAAGCTTTCTTT
TRBJ2-3 | TRBV6-1 | many | - | CASSEWGSGTDTQYF | TGTGCCAGCAGTGAATGGGGCTCTGGCACAGATACGCAGTATTTT
TRBJ1-1 | TRBV2 | many | TRBD1 | CASMGQGWTEAFF | TGTGCCAGCATGGGACAGGGATGGACTGAAGCTTTCTTT
TRBJ1-6 | TRBV14 | - | - | CASSPDGVSPLHF | TGTGCCAGCAGCCCGGACGGAGTTTCACCCCTCCACTTT
TRBJ2-3 | TRBV25-1 | - | TRBD2 | CASSPSGRISDTQYF | TGTGCCAGCAGTCCTAGCGGGAGGATATCAGATACGCAGTATTTT
TRBJ2-7 | TRBV7-9 | few | TRBD2 | CASSSFSGRAYEQYF | TGTGCCAGCAGCTCCTTTAGCGGGAGGGCCTACGAGCAGTACTTC
TRBJ2-7 | TRBV2 | few | TRBD2 | CASRSLAGRTDEQYF | TGTGCCAGCAGATCCCTAGCGGGACGCACGGACGAGCAGTACTTC
TRBJ2-1 | TRBV7-9 | few | - | CASSLVGLNEQFF | TGTGCCAGCAGCTTAGTTGGTCTTAATGAGCAGTTCTTC
TRBJ2-7 | TRBV5-4 | - | - | CASSLAQRRGSSSYEQYF | TGTGCCAGCAGCTTGGCCCAGCGCAGGGGTTCCAGCTCCTACGAGCAGTACTTC
TRBJ2-1 | TRBV2 | - | - | CASMLQRNNEQFF | TGTGCCAGCATGCTGCAGCGGAACAATGAGCAGTTCTTC
TRBJ2-1 | TRBV21-1 | - | - | CASSDRGSTMRQFF | TGTGCCAGCAGCGACAGGGGTTCTACAATGAGGCAGTTCTTC
TRBJ2-5 | TRBV4-1 | once | - | CASSQADTLGETQYF | TGCGCCAGCAGCCAGGCGGACACCCTGGGGGAGACCCAGTACTTC
TRBJ2-3 | TRBV4-1 | - | TRBD2 | CASSHSGLAGGQITDTQYF | TGCGCCAGCAGCCACTCGGGACTAGCGGGAGGGCAGATCACAGATACGCAGTATTTT
TRBJ1-4 | TRBV28 | - | - | CASSPSYHRVGKLFF | TGTGCCAGCAGCCCCAGCTACCATCGTGTGGGAAAACTGTTTTTT
TRBJ2-7 | TRBV15 | once | TRBD2 | CATSRDLAGVWYEQYF | TGTGCCACCAGCAGAGATCTAGCGGGAGTTTGGTACGAGCAGTACTTC
TRBJ2-1 | TRBV2 | - | - | CASKGIAGNEQFF | TGTGCCAGCAAGGGGATAGCAGGCAATGAGCAGTTCTTC
TRBJ2-5 | TRBV2 | once | - | CASSDRMETQYF | TGTGCCAGCAGTGACCGGATGGAGACCCAGTACTTC
TRBJ2-1 | TRBV11-1 | once | TRBD1 | CASSLAGTGGWNEQFF | TGTGCCAGCAGCTTAGCGGGGACAGGGGGCTGGAATGAGCAGTTCTTC